The present TCR beta chain was sequenced within a study of beta chain features in type 1 diabetes (dated by TCRdb to 2016 to 2019). Study-level background: No differences in mean age, gender distribution, total cell number or subset yield were found between patients and healthy donors. A total of over 95,000,000 sorted cells were examined across all samples, and RNA yield correlated strongly with the number of cells per subset. In the study, recently diagnosed type 1 diabetes patients and matched healthy donors were compared on the TCRB repertoires of their sorted circulating CD4+ T cell subsets. Whereas all 30 or so donors provided naive and central memory subsets, regulatory and stem cell-like memory subsets were isolated from just 8 patients and about 8 healthy donors. The study at large found these results: Because cDNA was sequenced instead of genomic DNA, highly expressing activated cells could be over-represented, though the groups showed no difference in activation or CD3 levels. Shorter templates might be favored by PCR, yet because patient and control samples were amplified and corrected together, any such skew would affect both groups equally. Naive, central memory and regulatory TCRB repertoires appeared to be more similar among patients than among healthy donors. HLA sub-analyses involved small numbers of individuals, so any influence of HLA type on TCRB rearrangement remained unresolved. Fewer insertions and more nucleotide deletions at VDJ recombination sites were observed in patients with type 1 diabetes, implying thymic rearrangement abnormalities. A moderate but significant shortening of TCRB CDR3 length was observed in type 1 diabetes patients in all four CD4+ subsets.

There are a few counts of this clone. Its recognized antigen is unknown. No base-level quality is on record; no much larger clone is a single base apart. The entire isolated RNA was reverse transcribed using the High Capacity cDNA Reverse Transcription Kit, and thus expressed TCRB transcripts were sequenced. Naive, central memory and regulatory T cell samples underwent deep immunoSEQ sequencing, averaging approximately 3.3 million total reads per sample. Sorted cells were lysed in RLT buffer and RNA was extracted with DNase-treated RNeasy Micro or Mini kits, depending on cell number. Each cell subset was processed separately to prevent cross-contamination, with patient and healthy donor samples processed together. Using the immunoSEQ multiplex PCR, TCRB sequences were amplified from cDNA into 87-bp fragments spanning the CDR3 region. Amplicons were sequenced on the Illumina HiSeq platform. The published analysis was carried out like this. Synthetic template baselines were used to correct PCR bias computationally, reads within Hamming distance 2 were collapsed together, and singletons that could not be merged were discarded. By aligning reads against IMGT, V, D and J genes, CDR3 length, and insertions or deletions at six rearrangement sites were assigned. Clonotype counts were normalized to sorted cell number within each subset before computing true diversity and Gini coefficients with the tcR R package. The overlap coefficient, calculated on TCRB nucleotide sequences, was used to quantify repertoire sharing. Out-of-frame TCRB sequences from naive cells were analyzed as a proxy for the pre-selection repertoire. The clones in this table, taken by TCRdb from immuneACCESS, are in-frame only. Not every clone is retained; where verified, under half of the shortfall comes from an unresolved V gene, and the cause of the rest is unknown. The V and J calls and clone size were taken over from that table, and D and trimming were inferred from the DNA. For this sample the table gives around 500,000 clones, of which approximately 10% were detected only once. In total, the top ten clones hold approximately 0.05% of the sample.

Each donor gave one peripheral blood draw, roughly 110 mL on average, collected into heparinised tubes. A BD FACSAria II was used to sort naive, central memory, regulatory and stem cell-like memory CD4+ T cells with a panel that included CD45RO, CCR7, CD25, CD127, CD95 and CD27. All sorted populations exceeded 95% purity. PBMCs were separated immediately by Lymphoprep density gradient centrifugation and were stained directly, without being cultured. Samples were stained and sorted in pairs, with one healthy donor and one patient per experiment, so that batch effects were minimized. Reading from cysteine to phenylalanine, the CDR3 counts 14 amino acids. Of all the DNA, just the CDR3 is kept, 42 bases in frame from base 1. Deletion took 3 bases off V and 2 bases off J, with a span of 8 bases between the germline ends. The germline V gene specifies SGHRS as CDR1 and YFSETQ as CDR2.

Sequencing was performed on naive CD4+ T cells from blood. The cell subset or site label for this specimen denotes: true naive CD4+ T cells. The rearranged chain carries TRBV5-1 and TRBJ2-2, and TRBD1 may be the D gene, going by 5 matching bases. The TCR comes from a woman under 30 in good health. The CDR3 loop reads CASSYDSNTGELFF. The sequenced DNA is TGCGCCAGCAGCTATGACAGTAACACCGGGGAGCTGTTTTTT.